What follows is one T cell receptor beta chain and its context. Its matching antigen is unknown. This specimen comes from a study of a mutant IDH1 vaccine in newly diagnosed glioma. As for time point: week 35, safety follow-up. Alongside topical imiquimod, each dose of vaccine comprised 300 ug of mutant IDH1 20-mer peptide. Profiling relied on immunoSEQ multiplex PCR, and the TCRdb table lists in-frame clones only, not all of them. This sample has 60,000 to 65,000 clones, with roughly 80% found just once. Sequenced material: PBMCs, taken from a glioma patient whose treatment included an IDH1 peptide vaccine. This receptor was obtained from a man younger than 40 with glioma.

The CDR3, as DNA: TGTGCCAGCAGCGCCAGACTAGCGGGGGGAGAGACCCAGTACTTC. Its protein is CASSARLAGGETQYF. The chain joins TRBV2 to TRBJ2-5; 13 bases map to TRBD2. With V trimmed by 6 bases and J by 4 bases, 5 bases remained unmatched. CDR3 size: 15 residues. CDR1 is SNHLY, CDR2 FYNNEI, per germline.